Below are 14 T cell receptor beta chains sequenced from a single sample in a study of regulatory T cells in long-lasting Graves disease. Described time point: newly diagnosed GD, antithyroid drugs for less than 3 months. Generation of the TCR library employed RNA extracted from PBMCs. Libraries of TCR beta came from iRepertoire HTBI primers plus Arm-PCR of CDR3 regions. Each CDR3 protein gets one entry after TCRdb re-called the multiplex PCR reads with MiXCR. The table shows approximately 400,000 distinct CDR3 sequences, with 15% occurring only once. The data also belong to a second study, concerning T cells in Graves' hyperthyroidism and ophthalmopathy.

The material was peripheral blood mononuclear cells (PBMCs), obtained at new diagnosis, from a patient treated with antithyroid drugs. Receptor source: a woman in her thirties or forties with Graves disease.

In regard to this clonotype: A much larger clone is a single base away; this may be a read error. The rearrangement links TRBV7-9 to TRBJ2-7; D is perhaps TRBD2 (5 bases). There are 16 residues in the CDR3. The ends were cut back, 6 bases at V and 3 bases at J, with 21 bases in the middle. Germline V gene data show CDR1 as SEHNR and CDR2 as FQNEAQ (reference sequence). The CDR3 sequence is CASSSTLLSGFYEQYF. In DNA form, the CDR3 reads TGTGCCAGCAGTTCGACCTTACTGTCGGGATTCTACGAGCAGTACTTC.

This clonotype was seen many times. The genes are TRBV6-2 or TRBV6-3 and TRBJ1-1; no clear D. The CDR3 runs 15 residues. CDR1 is MNHEY and CDR2 is SVGEGT in the germline V gene. V lost 7 bases and J 8 bases, leaving 23 bases between the germline ends. In DNA, the CDR3 is TGTGCCAGCATCCGGTTTACCGAAGGGTTGGGAGAAGCTTTCTTT. Protein product: CASIRFTEGLGEAFF.

This clonotype was observed a handful of times. The V call is TRBV5-8, the J call TRBJ2-5, with TRBD1 matching 8 bases. Germline CDR1 and CDR2: SGHTS and YDEGEE. V trimming: 0 bases; J trimming: 5 bases; junction bases outside the gene matches: 3. This CDR3 contains 14 residues. The CDR3 coding sequence is TGTGCCAGCAGCTTGGCGCGGGACAGGGAGACCCAGTACTTC. This translates into CASSLARDRETQYF.

The V and J genes are TRBV5-4 and TRBJ2-5, with 7 bases aligning to TRBD1. Trimming at V came to 4 bases and at J to 5 bases, leaving 11 bases not matched to a gene. In germline, CDR1 is SGHNT, CDR2 YYREEE (reference sequence). This CDR3 contains 15 residues. CDR3 loop: CASSLSPRGQETQYF. CDR3 nucleotides: TGTGCCAGCAGCCTTTCCCCCAGGGGACAGGAGACCCAGTACTTC.

Only a few counts were recorded for this clonotype. As DNA, the CDR3 is TGTGCCAGCAGCGTAAGGGCTTGGGGAACGAACACCGGGGAGCTGTTTTTT. This translates into CASSVRAWGTNTGELFF. The gene calls are TRBV7-2 and TRBJ2-2, with D uncertain. V was trimmed by 5 bases and J by 0 bases, leaving 16 bases between them. This CDR3 has 17 amino acids. Germline CDR1 is SGHTA and CDR2 is FQGNSA.

The V and J genes are TRBV2 and TRBJ2-5; TRBD2 agrees at 13 bases. The CDR3 covers 17 residues. V lost 3 bases to trimming and J lost 0 bases; unmatched junction nucleotides: 4. CDR1 and CDR2 from the germline V gene are SNHLY and FYNNEI. The CDR3 coding sequence is TGTGCCAGCAGTGACTCCGGGACTAGCGGGAACCAAGAGACCCAGTACTTC. Protein sequence: CASSDSGTSGNQETQYF. Combining the CDR3 with reference TRBV2 and TRBJ2-5 gives the whole variable domain EPEVTQTPSHQVTQMGQEVILRCVPISNHLYFYWYRQILGQKVEFLVSFYNNEISEKSEIFDDQFSVERPDGSNFTLKIRSTKLEDSAMYFCASSDSGTSGNQETQYFGPGTRLLVL.

This clonotype was recorded at least ten times. This chain uses TRBV13 with TRBJ1-1; D gene uncertain. Trimming stripped 5 bases from V and 4 bases from J, with 17 bases between. CDR3 length equals 15 residues. CDR1 PRHDT and CDR2 FYEKMQ come from the germline V gene (reference sequence). CDR3 sequence reads: CASSHPSSGSTEAFF. CDR3 bases: TGTGCCAGCAGCCACCCATCGTCGGGGTCCACTGAAGCTTTCTTT.

This clonotype was observed many times. The chain joins TRBV11-1 to TRBJ1-1, with D possibly matching TRBD1 (5 bases). Trimming shortened V by 1 base and J by 1 base, and 10 bases separated the two germline ends. The CDR3 sequence is 15 residues long. Germline V gives CDR1 SGHAT, CDR2 FQDESV (reference sequence). CDR3 protein: CASSLGTPTNTEAFF. DNA of the CDR3: TGTGCCAGCAGCTTAGGGACACCCACGAACACTGAAGCTTTCTTT.

This clonotype was detected ten times or more. Written as DNA, the CDR3 is TGTGCCAGCAGTTTATCTCTCGGACAGGAGAACACTGAAGCTTTCTTT. Encoded protein: CASSLSLGQENTEAFF. This chain joins TRBV28 and TRBJ1-1; the match to TRBD1 covers 7 bases. The CDR3 has 16 residues. J was trimmed by 1 base and V by 1 base; bases with no gene match: 6. The germline gives CDR1 MDHEN, CDR2 SYDVKM. Drawing the rest from reference TRBV28 and TRBJ1-1, the complete variable domain is DVKVTQSSRYLVKRTGEKVFLECVQDMDHENMFWYRQDPGLGLRLIYFSYDVKMKEKGDIPEGYSVSREKKERFSLILESASTNQTSMYLCASSLSLGQENTEAFFGQGTRLTVV.

J is TRBJ1-2 and V is TRBV28; D remains unclear. The CDR3 totals 13 residues. V lost 5 bases, J lost 2 bases, and 9 bases lay in between. In germline, CDR1 is MDHEN, CDR2 SYDVKM. The CDR3 region is CASSPRVNYGYTF. For the CDR3, the DNA is TGTGCCAGCAGTCCGCGGGTAAACTATGGCTACACCTTC.

This clonotype was found many times. CDR3 in amino acids: CASSLQVVTSGGNEQFF. The CDR3 coding sequence is TGTGCCAGCAGCCTCCAGGTTGTGACTAGCGGGGGGAATGAGCAGTTCTTC. The chain couples TRBV7-2 to TRBJ2-1; 13 bases line up with TRBD2. Germline V gives CDR1 SGHTA, CDR2 FQGNSA. This CDR3 spans 17 amino acids. V was clipped by 5 bases and J by 7 bases; unmatched bases: 11.

The rearrangement joins TRBV13 to TRBJ1-5; D is undetermined. The CDR3 sequence is 16 residues long. CDR1 and CDR2 from the germline V gene are PRHDT and FYEKMQ (reference sequence). V was cut by 2 bases and J by 0 bases, with 11 bases left in between. In DNA, the CDR3 is TGTGCCAGCAGCTTACCCCCGGGTTTTAGCAATCAGCCCCAGCATTTT. Translation: CASSLPPGFSNQPQHF.

This clonotype was counted many times. The V and J genes are TRBV11-3 and TRBJ2-2; TRBD2 matches 11 bases. Germline-derived CDR1 and CDR2 are SGHNT and YENEEA. There are 16 residues in the CDR3. With V trimmed by 5 bases and J by 6 bases, 8 bases remained unmatched. CDR3 residues: CASSELAGVDPGELFF. The CDR3 bases are TGTGCCAGCAGCGAACTAGCGGGAGTTGACCCCGGGGAGCTGTTTTTT.

This clonotype was picked up many times. The V and J genes are TRBV2 and TRBJ2-5; 7 nucleotides agree with TRBD2. The CDR3 loop spans 14 amino acids. V was pared by 6 bases and J by 3 bases, with 7 bases of the junction left unmatched. Germline V gene lookup returns CDR1 SNHLY and CDR2 FYNNEI. CDR3 nucleotide sequence: TGTGCCAGCAGCCCCGATGGGACTAAAGAGACCCAGTACTTC. As protein: CASSPDGTKETQYF.